The 19 T cell receptor beta chains below come from one sample, sequenced in a study of T cell responses to AZD1222 COVID-19 vaccine. The data were produced by immunoSEQ multiplex PCR, yet TCRdb's version contains in-frame clones alone and is incomplete. The sample shows about 110,000 clones, about 85% of them seen only once. Sequencing was performed on peripheral blood, taken on day 0 of AZD1222 vaccination. These receptors were obtained from an adult in good health.

V and J are TRBV24-1 and TRBJ2-2; D not certain. V lost 7 bases to trimming and J lost 5 bases, with 10 bases between them. This CDR3 is 13 amino acids long. The germline V gene has CDR1 KGHDR and CDR2 SFDVKD. CDR3 amino acids: CATRATPTGELFF. Written as DNA, the CDR3 is TGTGCCACCAGGGCAACCCCAACCGGGGAGCTGTTTTTT.

V gene TRBV19 combines with J gene TRBJ1-2; D perhaps matches TRBD1 (6 bases). From germline, CDR1 is LNHDA and CDR2 SQIVND (reference sequence). CDR3 length: 15 amino acids. V lost 3 bases to trimming and J lost 2 bases, with 13 bases between them. The CDR3 region has the DNA TGTGCCAGTAGTATTGTCGGGCAGGGGAACTATGGCTACACCTTC. Amino acids: CASSIVGQGNYGYTF.

V and J are TRBV9 and TRBJ2-7, with a tentative D call TRBD2 (6 bases). The CDR3 loop spans 14 amino acids. V shed 3 bases and J shed 2 bases, with 12 bases lying between them. Germline assignment: CDR1 SGDLS and CDR2 YYNGEE. The CDR3 spells CASSGQRVPYEQYF. CDR3 in DNA: TGTGCCAGCAGCGGGCAGCGGGTCCCCTACGAGCAGTACTTC.

The gene calls are TRBV2 and TRBJ1-2; 7 nucleotides align to TRBD1. V lost 4 bases, J lost 8 bases, and 7 bases stayed unmatched. The CDR3 contains 13 residues. Germline CDR1 and CDR2: SNHLY and FYNNEI. The CDR3 reads CASSVGGWEGYTF. CDR3 coding DNA: TGTGCCAGCAGTGTAGGGGGCTGGGAGGGCTACACCTTC.

The V and J genes are TRBV3-1 (or the pseudogene TRBV3-2) and TRBJ1-6; a possible D gene is TRBD1 (5 bases). V was clipped by 3 bases and J by 0 bases, with 18 bases between them. This CDR3 has 19 residues. Germline CDR1 reads LGHDT; CDR2 reads YNNKEL (reference sequence). The CDR3: CASSQTATPLSSYNSPLHF. CDR3 DNA sequence: TGTGCCAGCAGCCAGACAGCTACCCCGCTGAGCTCCTATAATTCACCCCTCCACTTT.

The rearrangement links TRBV7-2 to TRBJ2-7; 9 bases line up with TRBD1. Germline CDR1 is SGHTA and CDR2 is FQGNSA. The CDR3 contains 15 residues. J lost 5 bases, V lost 2 bases, and 7 bases had no gene match. DNA for the CDR3: TGTGCCAGCAGCTTAACTAGAGGACAGGGGAACGAGCAGTACTTC. Protein sequence: CASSLTRGQGNEQYF.

This clone is a singleton in its sample. This chain connects TRBV28 to TRBJ1-1; 7 bases are shared with TRBD1. Germline V gene sequence: CDR1 MDHEN, CDR2 SYDVKM. The CDR3 is made up of 14 amino acids. J gave up 4 bases and V 4 bases, and 6 bases lay outside the gene matches. CDR3: CASSSPGGFTEAFF. For the CDR3, the DNA is TGTGCCAGCAGTTCTCCAGGGGGTTTCACTGAAGCTTTCTTT.

V usage is TRBV6-5 and J usage is TRBJ2-1, with D hard to call. There are 15 residues in the CDR3. The V and J ends lost 6 bases and 5 bases respectively, with 17 bases between them. Germline lookup yields CDR1 MNHEY and CDR2 SVGAGI. Here the CDR3 reads CASSKGPGDNNEQFF. The CDR3 nucleotides read TGTGCCAGCAGCAAGGGTCCGGGCGATAACAATGAGCAGTTCTTC.

CDR3 region: CASSLTVGSSPLHF. CDR3 DNA sequence: TGTGCCAGCAGCTTAACAGTGGGGAGTTCACCCCTCCACTTT. The rearrangement uses TRBV7-8 and TRBJ1-6; D is unresolved. Trimming stripped 2 bases from V and 9 bases from J, with 11 bases between. Germline CDR1 is SGHVS and CDR2 is FQNEAQ. The CDR3 consists of 14 residues.

The genes are TRBV2 and TRBJ2-3; no firm D call. Trimming cost V 8 bases and J 2 bases, with 11 bases left between them. The length of the CDR3 is 13 residues. Germline CDR1 is SNHLY and CDR2 is FYNNEI. CDR3 residues: CASQLPFTDTQYF. The CDR3 DNA is TGTGCCAGCCAACTTCCATTCACAGATACGCAGTATTTT.

DNA of the CDR3: TGCGCCAGCAGCCAAGATCAGGGTTCGGCAGAGACCCAGTACTTC. This sequence encodes CASSQDQGSAETQYF. The rearrangement links TRBV4-1 to TRBJ2-5, with D possibly TRBD1 on 5 matching bases. Per the germline V gene, CDR1 is MGHRA and CDR2 is YSYEKL. The CDR3 runs 15 residues. Trimming left V 0 bases short and J 4 bases short, with 12 bases between.

The V call is TRBV7-2, the J call TRBJ2-2; a possible D gene is TRBD2 (6 bases). The CDR3 spans 14 residues. Germline V CDR1 and CDR2: SGHTA, FQGNSA. V was clipped by 5 bases and J by 5 bases, with 12 bases between them. In DNA form, the CDR3 reads TGTGCCAGCAGCCACGGGGGTGGGACCGGGGAGCTGTTTTTT. As protein: CASSHGGGTGELFF.

This clone showed up just a few times. V usage is TRBV25-1 and J usage is TRBJ2-5, with TRBD2 matching over 11 bases. The CDR3 runs 16 residues. The V gene end was trimmed by 2 bases and the J gene end by 4 bases; junction bases not matched to a gene: 6. Germline V lookup: CDR1 MGHDK, CDR2 SYGVNS. The CDR3 sequence: CASSELAGGPPETQYF. The CDR3 DNA follows: TGTGCCAGCAGTGAACTAGCGGGGGGCCCCCCAGAGACCCAGTACTTC.

The chain couples TRBV5-1 to TRBJ2-1, with 7 bases matching TRBD2. Germline CDR1 and CDR2: SGHRS and YFSETQ. The CDR3 loop spans 13 amino acids. The V and J ends lost 10 bases and 6 bases, in that order; junction bases with no gene match: 10. CDR3 in DNA: TGCGCCTCCTCAAACGGGGGGACCAATGAGCAGTTCTTC. Protein product: CASSNGGTNEQFF. Filled out from reference TRBV5-1 and TRBJ2-1, the complete variable domain reads KAGVTQTPRYLIKTRGQQVTLSCSPISGHRSVSWYQQTPGQGLQFLFEYFSETQRNKGNFPGRFSGRQFSNSRSEMNVSTLELGDSALYLCASSNGGTNEQFFGPGTRLTVL.

This clone was observed once. The V and J genes are TRBV2 and TRBJ1-5; 9 bases are shared with TRBD1. The CDR3 totals 15 residues. V dropped 5 bases and J dropped 2; count of bases not matched to a gene: 4. Germline loops: CDR1 SNHLY, CDR2 FYNNEI. CDR3 loop: CASSLQGAGNQPQHF. CDR3 DNA: TGTGCCAGCAGTTTACAGGGGGCGGGCAATCAGCCCCAGCATTTT. Supplemented by reference TRBV2 and TRBJ1-5, the full variable domain reads EPEVTQTPSHQVTQMGQEVILRCVPISNHLYFYWYRQILGQKVEFLVSFYNNEISEKSEIFDDQFSVERPDGSNFTLKIRSTKLEDSAMYFCASSLQGAGNQPQHFGDGTRLSIL.

The chain carries TRBV6-5 and TRBJ2-5; D perhaps matches TRBD2 (7 bases). This CDR3 comprises 14 residues. CDR1 and CDR2 from the germline V gene are MNHEY and SVGAGI. V was cut by 6 bases and J by 4 bases, with 15 bases left in between. The DNA of the CDR3 is TGTGCCAGCAGCAACTTAGGGGGGGGAGAGACCCAGTACTTC. Protein sequence: CASSNLGGGETQYF.

Of note for this clone: This same CDR3 is encoded by further DNA sequences in the sample. This rearrangement joins TRBV28 to TRBJ2-7; D uncertain. Germline V gene data show CDR1 as MDHEN and CDR2 as SYDVKM. The germline V and J ends were trimmed by 3 bases and 4 bases, with 10 bases remaining between them. This CDR3 has 13 residues. The CDR3 loop reads CASSFSVSYEQYF. The CDR3 coding sequence is TGTGCCAGCAGTTTTTCAGTCTCGTACGAGCAGTACTTC.

This clone was seen just once. V usage is TRBV25-1 and J usage is TRBJ1-1; no firm D call. Germline-derived CDR1 and CDR2 are MGHDK and SYGVNS. The CDR3 consists of 11 residues. Trimming cost V 10 bases and J 7 bases, with 13 bases left between them. The CDR3 sequence: CATGRLGEAFF. Here the CDR3 DNA reads TGTGCCACCGGACGGTTGGGTGAAGCTTTCTTT.

The genes are TRBV7-2 and TRBJ1-4, with 9 bases fitting TRBD1. This CDR3 comprises 14 residues. V dropped 3 bases and J dropped 8; count of bases not matched to a gene: 4. Germline V gene data show CDR1 as SGHTA and CDR2 as FQGNSA. The CDR3 DNA reads as TGTGCCAGCAGCTTCAGACAGGGGGGGGAAAAACTGTTTTTT. This gives the protein CASSFRQGGEKLFF.